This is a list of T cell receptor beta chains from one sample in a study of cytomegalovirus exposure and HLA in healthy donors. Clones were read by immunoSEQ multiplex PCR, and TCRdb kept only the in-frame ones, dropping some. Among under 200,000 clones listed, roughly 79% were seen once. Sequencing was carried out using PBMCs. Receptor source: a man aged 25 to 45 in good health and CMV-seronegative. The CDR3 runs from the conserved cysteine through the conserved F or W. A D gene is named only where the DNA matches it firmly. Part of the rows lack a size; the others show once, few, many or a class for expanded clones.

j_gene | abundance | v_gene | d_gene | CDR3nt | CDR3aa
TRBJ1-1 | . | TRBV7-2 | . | TGTGCCAGCAGCTCATGGACAATGAACACTGAAGCTTTCTTT | CASSSWTMNTEAFF
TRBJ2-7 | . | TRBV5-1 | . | TGCGCCAGCAGCCCGGAGGACCAGAGAGCCTACTACGAGCAGTACTTC | CASSPEDQRAYYEQYF
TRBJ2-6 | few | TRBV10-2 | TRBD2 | TGCGCCAGCAGGGGGAATAGCGGGAGCCCCGAGTGGTCTGGGGCCAACGTCCTGACTTTC | CASRGNSGSPEWSGANVLTF
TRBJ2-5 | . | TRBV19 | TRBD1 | TGTGCCAGTAGGAACACAGGGGGCCAAGAGACCCAGTACTTC | CASRNTGGQETQYF
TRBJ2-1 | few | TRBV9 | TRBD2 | TGTGCCAGCAGCGTTGCAGCGGGATTCTATGAGCAGTTCTTC | CASSVAAGFYEQFF
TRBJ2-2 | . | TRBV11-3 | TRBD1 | TGTGCCAGCAGCTGGGGACCGGGACAGGGTGGTGACGGGGAGCTGTTTTTT | CASSWGPGQGGDGELFF
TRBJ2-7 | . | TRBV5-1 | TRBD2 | TGCGCCAGCAGTGATGCCGGGACTAGCTCCTACGAGCAGTACTTC | CASSDAGTSSYEQYF
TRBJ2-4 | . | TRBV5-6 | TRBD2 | TGTGCCAGCAGCTCAGTCCTACTAGCGGCCCCAGCCAAAAACATTCAGTACTTC | CASSSVLLAAPAKNIQYF
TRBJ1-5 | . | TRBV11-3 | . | TGTGCCAGCAGCTTAGATGTGGAGTTCTGCAATCAGCCCCAGCATTTT | CASSLDVEFCNQPQHF
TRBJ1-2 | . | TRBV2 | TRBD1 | TGTGCCAGCAGTGAAGCGAGCAGGGGGTCCTATGGCTACACCTTC | CASSEASRGSYGYTF
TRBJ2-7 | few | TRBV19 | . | TGTGCCACCTCGAGAGCAGGCACCCGCTCCTACGAGCAGTACTTC | CATSRAGTRSYEQYF
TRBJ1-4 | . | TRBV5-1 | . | TGCGCCAGCAGCCAACAGGGTGGTACTGAAAAACTGTTTTTT | CASSQQGGTEKLFF
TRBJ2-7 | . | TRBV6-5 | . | TGTGCCAGCAGAATCCGGGGGTCCCACGAGCAGTACTTC | CASRIRGSHEQYF
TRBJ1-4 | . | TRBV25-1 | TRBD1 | TGTGCCAGCAGTGGAGGAACACAGGGGATTGAAAAACTGTTTTTT | CASSGGTQGIEKLFF
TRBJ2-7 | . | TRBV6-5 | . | TGTGCCAGCAGTACAAATACTCAGGGAAGGCAGTACTTC | CASSTNTQGRQYF
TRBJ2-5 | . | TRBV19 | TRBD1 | TGTGCCAGTACCTCGACAGGGGGAGAGACCCAGTACTTC | CASTSTGGETQYF
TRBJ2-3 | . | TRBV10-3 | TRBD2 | TGTGCCATCAGTGCCCGACTAGCGCCCGATACGCAGTATTTT | CAISARLAPDTQYF
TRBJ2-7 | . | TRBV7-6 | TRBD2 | TGTGCCAGCAGCTTGGTAGCGGGAGGCTACGAGCAGTACTTC | CASSLVAGGYEQYF
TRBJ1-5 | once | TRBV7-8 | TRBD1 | TGTGCCAGCAGCTTAGCGGGGACAGGACAAAATCAGCCCCAGCATTTT | CASSLAGTGQNQPQHF
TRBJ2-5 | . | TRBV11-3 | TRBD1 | TGTGCCAGCAGCTCGGGACAGGCAGAGACCCAGTACTTC | CASSSGQAETQYF
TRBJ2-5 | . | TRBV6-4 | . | TGTGCCAGCAGTGCCCTAGCCGGGCCCCAAGAGACCCAGTACTTC | CASSALAGPQETQYF
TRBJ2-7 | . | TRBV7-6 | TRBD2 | TGTGCCAGCAGCTTAGGGACTAGCGGGCTGAGCTCCTACGAGCAGTACTTC | CASSLGTSGLSSYEQYF
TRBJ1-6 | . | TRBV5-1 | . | TGCGCCAGTAGCGTATCGGGGGATAATTCACCCCTCCACTTT | CASSVSGDNSPLHF
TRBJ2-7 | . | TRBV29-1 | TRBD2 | TGCAGTGTTTGGGAGGGGAGCTCCTACGAGCAGTACTTC | CSVWEGSSYEQYF